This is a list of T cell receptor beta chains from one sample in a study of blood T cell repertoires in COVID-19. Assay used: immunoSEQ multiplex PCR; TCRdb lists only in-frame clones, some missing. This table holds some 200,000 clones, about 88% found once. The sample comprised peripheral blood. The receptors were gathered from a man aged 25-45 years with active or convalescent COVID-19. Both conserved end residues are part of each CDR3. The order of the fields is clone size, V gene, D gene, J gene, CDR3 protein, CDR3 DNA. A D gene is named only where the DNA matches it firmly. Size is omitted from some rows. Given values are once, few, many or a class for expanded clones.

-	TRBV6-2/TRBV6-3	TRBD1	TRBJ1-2	CASSATGDYGYTF	TGTGCCAGCAGCGCGACAGGGGACTATGGCTACACCTTC
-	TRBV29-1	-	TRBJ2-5	CSVDLVDFETQYF	TGCAGCGTTGACCTCGTAGACTTTGAGACCCAGTACTTC
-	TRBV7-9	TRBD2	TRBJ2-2	CASSKTSGNTGELFF	TGTGCCAGCAGCAAGACTAGCGGTAACACCGGGGAGCTGTTTTTT
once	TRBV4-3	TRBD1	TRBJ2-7	CASSQDRDSTYEQYF	TGCGCCAGCAGCCAAGATCGGGACAGCACCTACGAGCAGTACTTC
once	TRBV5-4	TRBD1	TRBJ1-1	CASRTDRMNTEAFF	TGTGCCAGCAGAACGGACAGGATGAACACTGAAGCTTTCTTT
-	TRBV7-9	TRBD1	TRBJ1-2	CASNIDLGQSYGYTF	TGTGCCAGCAACATAGACTTGGGACAGAGCTATGGCTACACCTTC
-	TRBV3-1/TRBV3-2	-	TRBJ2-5	CASSPGERETQYF	TGTGCCAGCAGTCCGGGGGAGCGGGAGACCCAGTACTTC
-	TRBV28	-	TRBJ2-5	CASSFLRTQYF	TGTGCCAGCAGCTTCCTCAGGACCCAGTACTTC
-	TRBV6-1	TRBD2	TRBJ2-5	CASSDGGRAVETQYF	TGTGCCAGCAGTGACGGCGGGAGGGCCGTGGAGACCCAGTACTTC
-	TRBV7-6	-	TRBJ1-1	CASSLQGMNTEAFF	TGTGCCAGCAGCTTACAGGGTATGAACACTGAAGCTTTCTTT
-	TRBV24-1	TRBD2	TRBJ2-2	CATSDLPSGIAGELFF	TGTGCCACCAGTGATTTGCCTAGCGGGATCGCCGGGGAGCTGTTTTTT
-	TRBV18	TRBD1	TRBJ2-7	CASSPRQGGPYEQYF	TGTGCCAGCTCACCACGACAGGGGGGCCCCTACGAGCAGTACTTC
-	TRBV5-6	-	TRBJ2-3	CASSFTTDTQYF	TGTGCCAGCAGCTTCACAACCGATACGCAGTATTTT
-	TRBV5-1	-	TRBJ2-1	CASSLSAPSYNEQFF	TGCGCCAGCAGCTTGAGCGCACCTTCCTACAATGAGCAGTTCTTC
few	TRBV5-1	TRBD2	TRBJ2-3	CASSLAGTSGRSGTQYF	TGCGCCAGCAGCTTAGCGGGGACTAGCGGGAGGAGCGGTACGCAGTATTTT
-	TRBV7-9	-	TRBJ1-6	CASSFARGPGNNSPLHF	TGTGCCAGCAGCTTCGCGCGGGGGCCAGGGAATAATTCACCCCTCCACTTT
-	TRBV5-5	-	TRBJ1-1	CASSAGLGTEAFF	TGTGCCAGCAGCGCAGGGCTGGGGACTGAAGCTTTCTTT
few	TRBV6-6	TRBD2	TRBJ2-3	CASRIAGGPATDTQYF	TGTGCCAGCAGGATCGCGGGGGGGCCTGCCACAGATACGCAGTATTTT
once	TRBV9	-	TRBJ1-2	CASSPPGTGVYGYTF	TGTGCCAGCAGCCCCCCGGGAACCGGGGTCTATGGCTACACCTTC
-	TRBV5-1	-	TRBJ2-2	CASSLGPSGSTGELFF	TGCGCCAGCAGCTTGGGTCCTTCGGGGTCCACCGGGGAGCTGTTTTTT
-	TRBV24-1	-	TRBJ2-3	CATSDLTSSSTDTQYF	TGTGCCACCAGTGATTTGACTTCCTCTAGCACAGATACGCAGTATTTT
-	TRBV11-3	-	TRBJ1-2	CASSLSSGGYTF	TGTGCCAGCAGCTTATCCTCCGGTGGCTACACCTTC
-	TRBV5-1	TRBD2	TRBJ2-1	CASSFTSGSSYNEQFF	TGCGCCAGCAGCTTTACTAGCGGGAGTTCCTACAATGAGCAGTTCTTC
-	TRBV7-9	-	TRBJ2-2	CASSSGGTGELFF	TGTGCCAGCAGTTCAGGGGGGACCGGGGAGCTGTTTTTT
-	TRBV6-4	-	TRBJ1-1	CASSERSGNTEAFF	TGTGCCAGCAGTGAAAGGTCGGGAAACACTGAAGCTTTCTTT
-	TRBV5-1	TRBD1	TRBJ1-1	CASSYRTGWNTEAFF	TGCGCCAGCAGCTACCGGACAGGGTGGAACACTGAAGCTTTCTTT
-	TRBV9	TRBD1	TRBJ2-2	CASSLDRDDTGELFF	TGTGCCAGCAGTCTTGACAGGGACGACACCGGGGAGCTGTTTTTT
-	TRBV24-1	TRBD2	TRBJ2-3	CATSAGASGREYTDTQYF	TGTGCCACCAGTGCCGGGGCTAGCGGGAGGGAGTACACAGATACGCAGTATTTT
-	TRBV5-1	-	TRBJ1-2	CASSLEPDYGYTF	TGCGCCAGCAGCTTGGAGCCGGACTATGGCTACACCTTC